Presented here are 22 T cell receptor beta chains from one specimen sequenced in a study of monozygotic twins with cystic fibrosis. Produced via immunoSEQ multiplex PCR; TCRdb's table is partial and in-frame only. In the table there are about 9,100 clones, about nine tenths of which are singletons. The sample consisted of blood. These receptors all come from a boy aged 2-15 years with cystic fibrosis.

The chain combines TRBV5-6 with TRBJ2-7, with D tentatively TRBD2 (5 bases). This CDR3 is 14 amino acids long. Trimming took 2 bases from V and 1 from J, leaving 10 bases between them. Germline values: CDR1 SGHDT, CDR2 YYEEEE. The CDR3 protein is CASSLQQRSYEQYV. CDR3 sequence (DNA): TGTGCCAGCAGCTTACAGCAGCGGTCCTACGAGCAGTACGTC.

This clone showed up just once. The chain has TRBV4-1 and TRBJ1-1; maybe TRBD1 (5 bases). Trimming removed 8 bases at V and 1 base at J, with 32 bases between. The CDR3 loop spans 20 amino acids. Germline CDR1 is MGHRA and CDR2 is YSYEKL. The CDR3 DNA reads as TGCGCCAGCCATCCTTTGGGGGGAAGGGATAAGGGTGGTCGGAACACTGAAGCTTTCTTT. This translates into CASHPLGGRDKGGRNTEAFF.

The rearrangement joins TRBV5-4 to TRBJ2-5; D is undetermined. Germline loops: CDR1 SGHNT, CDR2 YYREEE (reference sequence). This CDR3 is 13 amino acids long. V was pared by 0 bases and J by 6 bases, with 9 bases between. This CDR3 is CASSLAGEQTQYF. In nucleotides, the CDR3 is TGTGCCAGCAGCTTGGCAGGAGAACAGACCCAGTACTTC. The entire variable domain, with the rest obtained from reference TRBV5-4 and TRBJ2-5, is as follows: ETGVTQSPTHLIKTRGQQVTLRCSSQSGHNTVSWYQQALGQGPQFIFQYYREEENGRGNFPPRFSGLQFPNYSSELNVNALELDDSALYLCASSLAGEQTQYFGPGTRLLVL.

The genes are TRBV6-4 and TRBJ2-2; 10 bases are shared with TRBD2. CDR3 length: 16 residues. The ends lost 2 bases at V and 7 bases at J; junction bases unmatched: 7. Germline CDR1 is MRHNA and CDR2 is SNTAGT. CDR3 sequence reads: CASSDTGTSEHGELFF. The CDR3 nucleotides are TGTGCCAGCAGTGACACAGGGACTAGCGAGCACGGGGAGCTGTTTTTT.

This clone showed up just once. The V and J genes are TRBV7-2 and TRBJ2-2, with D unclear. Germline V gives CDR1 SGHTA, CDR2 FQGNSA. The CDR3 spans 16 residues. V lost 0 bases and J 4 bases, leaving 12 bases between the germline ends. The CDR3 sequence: CASSLANVAFTGELFF. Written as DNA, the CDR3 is TGTGCCAGCAGCTTAGCTAATGTCGCGTTCACCGGGGAGCTGTTTTTT. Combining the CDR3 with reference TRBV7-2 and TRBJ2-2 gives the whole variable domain GAGVSQSPSNKVTEKGKDVELRCDPISGHTALYWYRQSLGQGLEFLIYFQGNSAPDKSGLPSDRFSAERTGGSVSTLTIQRTQQEDSAVYLCASSLANVAFTGELFFGEGSRLTVL.

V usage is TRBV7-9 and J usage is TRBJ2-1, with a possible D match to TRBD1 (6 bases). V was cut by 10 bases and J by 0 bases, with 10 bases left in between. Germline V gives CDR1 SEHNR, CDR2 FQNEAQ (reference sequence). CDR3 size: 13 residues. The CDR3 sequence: CATDRSSYNEQFF. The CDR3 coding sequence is TGTGCCACCGACAGGAGCTCCTACAATGAGCAGTTCTTC.

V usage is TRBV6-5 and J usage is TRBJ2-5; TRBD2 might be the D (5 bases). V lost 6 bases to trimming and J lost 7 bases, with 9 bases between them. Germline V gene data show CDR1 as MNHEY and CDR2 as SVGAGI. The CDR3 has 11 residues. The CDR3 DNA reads TGTGCCAGCAGCCGCGAGGGGACCCAGTACTTC. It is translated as CASSREGTQYF.

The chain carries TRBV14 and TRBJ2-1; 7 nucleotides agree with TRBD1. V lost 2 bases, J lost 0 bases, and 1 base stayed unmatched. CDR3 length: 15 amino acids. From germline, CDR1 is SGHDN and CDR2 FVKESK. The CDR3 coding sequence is TGTGCCAGCAGCCAATGGACAGGCTCCTACAATGAGCAGTTCTTC. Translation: CASSQWTGSYNEQFF.

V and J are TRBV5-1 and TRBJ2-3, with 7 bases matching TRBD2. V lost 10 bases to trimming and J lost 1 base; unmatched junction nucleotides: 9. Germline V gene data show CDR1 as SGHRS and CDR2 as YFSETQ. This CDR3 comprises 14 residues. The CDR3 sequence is CACAGVGGTDTQYF. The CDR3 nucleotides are TGCGCCTGCGCGGGGGTTGGGGGCACAGATACGCAGTATTTT.

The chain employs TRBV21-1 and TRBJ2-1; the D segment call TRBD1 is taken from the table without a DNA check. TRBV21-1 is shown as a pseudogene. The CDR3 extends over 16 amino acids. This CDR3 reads CASSKDGDSTYNEQFF. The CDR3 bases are TGTGCCAGCAGCAAAGACGGGGACAGTACCTACAATGAGCAGTTCTTC.

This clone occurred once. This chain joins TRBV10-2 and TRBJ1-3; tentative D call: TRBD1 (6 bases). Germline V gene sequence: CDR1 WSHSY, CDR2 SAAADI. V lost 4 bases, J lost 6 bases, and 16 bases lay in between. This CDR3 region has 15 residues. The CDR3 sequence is CASSGVGTQVNTIYF. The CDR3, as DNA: TGCGCCAGCAGTGGCGTCGGGACACAAGTAAACACCATATATTTT.

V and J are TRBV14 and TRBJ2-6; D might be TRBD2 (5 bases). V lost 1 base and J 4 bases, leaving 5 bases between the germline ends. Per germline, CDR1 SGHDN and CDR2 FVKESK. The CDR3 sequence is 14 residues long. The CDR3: CASSQGGGANVLTF. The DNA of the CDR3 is TGTGCCAGCAGCCAAGGAGGGGGGGCCAACGTCCTGACTTTC.

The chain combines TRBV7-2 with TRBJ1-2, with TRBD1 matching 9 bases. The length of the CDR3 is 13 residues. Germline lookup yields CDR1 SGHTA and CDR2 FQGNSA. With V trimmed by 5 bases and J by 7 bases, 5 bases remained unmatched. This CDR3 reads CASSGDRVSGYTF. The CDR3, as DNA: TGTGCCAGCAGCGGGGACAGGGTCTCTGGCTACACCTTC.

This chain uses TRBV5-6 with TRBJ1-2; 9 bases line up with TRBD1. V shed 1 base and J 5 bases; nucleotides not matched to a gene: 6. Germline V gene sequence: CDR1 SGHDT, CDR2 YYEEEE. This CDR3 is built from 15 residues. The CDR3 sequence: CASSLTGGAGYGYTF. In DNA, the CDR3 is TGTGCCAGCAGCTTGACAGGGGGCGCGGGGTATGGCTACACCTTC.

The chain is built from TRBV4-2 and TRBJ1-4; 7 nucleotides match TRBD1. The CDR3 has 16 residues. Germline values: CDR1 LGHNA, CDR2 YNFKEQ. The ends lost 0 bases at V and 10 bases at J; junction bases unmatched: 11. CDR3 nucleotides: TGTGCCAGCAGCCAAGAAGGGGGGTCAGGGGGTGGAAAACTGTTTTTT. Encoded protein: CASSQEGGSGGGKLFF.

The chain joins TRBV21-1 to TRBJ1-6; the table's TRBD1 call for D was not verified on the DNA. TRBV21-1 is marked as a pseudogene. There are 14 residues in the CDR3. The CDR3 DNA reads TGTGCCAGCAGTGCCAGTCGTTATAATTCACCCCTCCACTTT. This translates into CASSASRYNSPLHF.

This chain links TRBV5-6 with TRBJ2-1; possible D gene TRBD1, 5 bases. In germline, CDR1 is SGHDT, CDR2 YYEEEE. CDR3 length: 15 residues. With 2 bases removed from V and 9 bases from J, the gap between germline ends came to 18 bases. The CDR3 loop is CASSFQFGRQGEQFF. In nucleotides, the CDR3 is TGTGCCAGCAGCTTTCAGTTTGGTAGGCAGGGTGAGCAGTTCTTC.

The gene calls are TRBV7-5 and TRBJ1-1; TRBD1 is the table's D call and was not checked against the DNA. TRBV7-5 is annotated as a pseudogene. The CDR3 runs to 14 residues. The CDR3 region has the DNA TGTGCCAGAAGCCCACCGGACAGGAACACTGAAGCTTTCTTT. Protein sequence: CARSPPDRNTEAFF.

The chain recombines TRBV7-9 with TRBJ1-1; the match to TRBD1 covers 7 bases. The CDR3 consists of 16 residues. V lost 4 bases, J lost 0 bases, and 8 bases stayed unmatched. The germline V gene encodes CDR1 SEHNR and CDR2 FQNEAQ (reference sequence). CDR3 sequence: CASSSDRISVNTEAFF. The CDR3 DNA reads TGTGCCAGCAGCTCGGACAGGATCTCGGTGAACACTGAAGCTTTCTTT. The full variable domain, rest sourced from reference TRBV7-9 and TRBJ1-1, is DTGVSQNPRHKITKRGQNVTFRCDPISEHNRLYWYRQTLGQGPEFLTYFQNEAQLEKSRLLSDRFSAERPKGSFSTLEIQRTEQGDSAMYLCASSSDRISVNTEAFFGQGTRLTVV.

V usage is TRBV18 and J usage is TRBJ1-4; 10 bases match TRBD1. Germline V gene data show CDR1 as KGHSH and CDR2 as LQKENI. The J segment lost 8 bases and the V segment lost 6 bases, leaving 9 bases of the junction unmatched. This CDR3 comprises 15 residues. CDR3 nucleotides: TGTGCCAGCTCGGACGACAGGGGGCTAGGAGAAAAACTGTTTTTT. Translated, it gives CASSDDRGLGEKLFF.

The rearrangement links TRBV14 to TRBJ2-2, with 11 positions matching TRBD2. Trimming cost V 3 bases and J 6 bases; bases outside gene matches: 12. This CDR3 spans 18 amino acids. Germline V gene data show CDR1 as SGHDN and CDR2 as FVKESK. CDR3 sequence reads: CASSQFSGGAQVSGELFF. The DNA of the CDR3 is TGTGCCAGCAGCCAGTTTAGCGGGGGGGCCCAAGTTTCCGGGGAGCTGTTTTTT.

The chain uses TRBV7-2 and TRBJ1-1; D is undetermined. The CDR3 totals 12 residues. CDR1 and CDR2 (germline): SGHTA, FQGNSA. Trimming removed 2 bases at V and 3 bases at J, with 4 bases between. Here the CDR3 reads CASSLTYTEAFF. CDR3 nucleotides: TGTGCCAGCAGCTTAACCTACACTGAAGCTTTCTTT.